What follows are 17 T cell receptor beta chains derived from one specimen sequenced in a study of tumor and adjacent non-tumor tissue in lung cancer. No cell sorting was done before RNA was extracted from the tissue. Three rounds of nested PCR, following a modified ARM-PCR protocol, produced the TCRbeta library. TCRdb ran MiXCR on the multiplex PCR reads and lists one entry per CDR3 protein. The data contain about 200,000 distinct CDR3 sequences, 70% to 75% of them singletons. The sample was lung tumor tissue. The receptors here all came from a man aged 60-69 years with non-small cell lung cancer.

Remarks on this clonotype: Relative to the germline gene, one junction end is altered; a read error may explain this. The chain links TRBV10-2 to TRBJ2-2; D perhaps matches TRBD2 (6 bases). This CDR3 comprises 14 residues. Germline CDR1 and CDR2: WSHSY and SAAADI. CDR3 nucleotide sequence: TGCGCAACCAAGGTTGACGCGAGCACCGGGGGGCTGTTTTTT. Its translation is CATKVDASTGGLFF.

Comments on this clonotype: The germline gene is not matched at one end of the junction; a read error may be the cause. J is TRBJ1-2 and V is TRBV16, with D unclear. This CDR3 contains 12 residues. CDR1 and CDR2 from the germline V gene are KGHSY and FQNENV. The CDR3 sequence is CASSQSNYGHTF. In DNA form, the CDR3 reads TGTGCCAGCAGCCAATCAAACTATGGCCACACCTTC.

This clonotype has a single count. Its ends do not fully match the called genes, so a read error is possible. The chain combines TRBV12-3 or TRBV12-4 with TRBJ2-1, with TRBD1 matching 9 bases. CDR3 length: 15 residues. DNA for the CDR3: TGTGCCAGCAGACCCGAGACAGGGGGTACTAATGAGCTGTTCTTC. Encoded protein: CASRPETGGTNELFF.

The chain carries TRBV6-6 and TRBJ2-5, with 9 nucleotides matching TRBD1. Germline V gene lookup returns CDR1 MNHNY and CDR2 SVGAGI (reference sequence). This CDR3 comprises 19 residues. V trimming: 0 bases; J trimming: 5 bases; junction bases outside the gene matches: 16. CDR3 DNA sequence: TGTGCCAGCAGTTACTCCTACTCAGGACAGGGGATGGGCAAGGAGACCCAGTACTTC. It codes for CASSYSYSGQGMGKETQYF.

Remarks on this clonotype: A single base separates this from a much larger clone, so it may be a read error. This chain uses TRBV20-1 with TRBJ2-1, with 8 bases that match TRBD1. Per the germline V gene, CDR1 is DFQATT and CDR2 is SNEGSKA (reference sequence). The CDR3 totals 14 residues. The CDR3 sequence is CSAARQGNYNKQFF. DNA for the CDR3: TGCAGTGCTGCCCGACAGGGGAATTACAATAAGCAGTTCTTC.

As concerns this clonotype: The junction and the germline gene differ at one end; a read error may be behind it. This sequence joins TRBV6-5 and TRBJ2-3, with 8 bases aligning to TRBD1. CDR1 and CDR2 (germline): MNHEY, SVGAGI. CDR3 length: 13 residues. CDR3 region: CANRGTNTDTQYF. CDR3 sequence (DNA): TGTGCCAACAGGGGGACAAACACAGATACACAGTATTTT.

The chain carries TRBV24-1 and TRBJ2-2; 8 bases match TRBD1. This CDR3 contains 12 residues. Germline V CDR1 and CDR2: KGHDR, SFDVKD. CDR3 nucleotides: TGTGCAATTATGGACAGGGCCGCGGAGCTGTTTTTT. Protein sequence: CAIMDRAAELFF.

The rearrangement uses TRBV23-1 and TRBJ2-1; TRBD1 matches 8 bases. TRBV23-1 is sorted into the ORF group, with uncertain function. V gave up 5 bases and J gave up 6 bases; unmatched junction bases: 6. The CDR3 loop spans 14 amino acids. The CDR3 nucleotides read TGCGCCAGCAGTTTCCAGGGGGCCCGCAATGAGCAGTTCTTC. It codes for CASSFQGARNEQFF.

This clonotype has ten or more counts. The rearrangement uses TRBV11-2 and TRBJ2-3; no definite D call. Germline V gene lookup returns CDR1 SGHAT and CDR2 FQNNGV. This CDR3 has 14 residues. V lost 5 bases and J 4 bases, leaving 13 bases between the germline ends. CDR3 nucleotide sequence: TGTGCCAGCAGCCCTACAGTTGGGGCAGATACGCAGTATTTT. Residues: CASSPTVGADTQYF.

This clonotype was counted between two and nine times. The rearrangement joins TRBV20-1 to TRBJ2-3, with 7 bases identical to TRBD1. This CDR3 comprises 12 residues. CDR1 is DFQATT and CDR2 is SNEGSKA in the germline V gene (reference sequence). The J segment lost 6 bases and the V segment lost 6 bases, leaving 6 bases of the junction unmatched. The CDR3: CSAPDRADTQYF. In nucleotides, the CDR3 is TGCAGTGCACCCGACAGGGCTGATACGCAGTATTTT.

To note about this clonotype: One junction end disagrees with the germline gene, perhaps due to a read error. V usage is TRBV20-1 and J usage is TRBJ2-1; 7 bases map to TRBD2. The CDR3 has 15 amino acids. Germline V gene sequence: CDR1 DFQATT, CDR2 SNEGSKA (reference sequence). The CDR3 region has the DNA TGCAGTGCTAGAGAAACTAGCGATGTAACCAATAAGCAGTTCTTC. The encoded protein is CSARETSDVTNKQFF.

Concerning this clonotype itself: An end of the junction does not agree with germline; a read error may underlie this. This sequence joins TRBV4-3 and TRBJ2-3; 9 bases fit TRBD2. The CDR3 sequence is 16 residues long. CDR1 LGHNA and CDR2 YSLEER come from the germline V gene. CDR3: CASSQSSGAGTGTQYF. CDR3 nucleotides: TGCGCCAGCAGCCAATCTAGCGGGGCAGGCACAGGTACGCAGTATTTT.

The chain links TRBV5-4 to TRBJ2-3; 7 bases are a match to TRBD2. The CDR3 spans 14 residues. V gave up 9 bases and J gave up 6 bases; unmatched junction bases: 13. CDR1 is SGHNT, CDR2 YYREEE, per germline (reference sequence). The CDR3 reads CAIQNSGCLDTQYF. In DNA, the CDR3 is TGTGCCATCCAGAATAGCGGGTGTTTGGATACGCAGTATTTT.

This clonotype was seen ten or more times. The chain couples TRBV6-1 to TRBJ2-3; the match to TRBD1 covers 11 bases. Germline assignment: CDR1 MNHNS and CDR2 SASEGT. Unmatched junction bases numbered 5, after V lost 2 bases and J lost 10 bases. The CDR3 is 14 residues long. The CDR3 protein is CASSERGTGGSQYF. CDR3 nucleotides: TGTGCCAGCAGTGAACGCGGGACAGGGGGGTCGCAGTATTTT.

This clonotype was picked up a small number of times. The V gene is TRBV6-6, the J gene TRBJ2-3, with D possibly TRBD1 on 5 matching bases. This CDR3 is built from 15 residues. V dropped 6 bases and J dropped 0 bases, with 13 bases sitting between them. Germline lookup yields CDR1 MNHNY and CDR2 SVGAGI (reference sequence). DNA of the CDR3: TGTGCCAGCAGAAACCAAGGGGTTAGCACAGATACGCAGTATTTT. Translated: CASRNQGVSTDTQYF.

This clonotype was seen ten or more times. V gene TRBV10-3 combines with J gene TRBJ1-5, with TRBD1 matching over 8 bases. The CDR3 loop spans 15 amino acids. CDR1 is ENHRY and CDR2 is SYGVKD in the germline V gene. Trimming at V came to 6 bases and at J to 7 bases, leaving 11 bases not matched to a gene. The CDR3 nucleotides read TGTGCCATCAGATCCGGACAGGGAAGAGGGCAGCCCCAGCATTTT. It yields the protein CAIRSGQGRGQPQHF.

This clonotype was counted between two and nine times. The chain combines TRBV5-6 with TRBJ2-7; D gene unclear. The V gene lost 4 bases and the J gene lost 5 bases, with 13 bases spanning the gap. The germline gives CDR1 SGHDT, CDR2 YYEEEE. The CDR3 is made up of 13 amino acids. As DNA, the CDR3 is TGTGCCAGCAGCCGGTTTGGGGTGGACGAGCAGTACTTC. The encoded protein is CASSRFGVDEQYF. Based on the CDR3 plus reference TRBV5-6 and TRBJ2-7, the full variable domain is DAGVTQSPTHLIKTRGQQVTLRCSPKSGHDTVSWYQQALGQGPQFIFQYYEEEERQRGNFPDRFSGHQFPNYSSELNVNALLLGDSALYLCASSRFGVDEQYFGPGTRLTVT.